The T cell receptor (beta chain) under discussion was sequenced for a study of OX40 agonist ivuxolimab in advanced cancers. Turning to the study itself: With a range of roughly 20 to 90, age averaged about 58 years, and 75% to 90% were male. General study points: Clonal expansion from baseline to week 6 occurred in both CD4+ and CD8+ T cells.

To note about this clone: What it binds is not known.

Looked up from germline, CDR1 is SGHTA and CDR2 is FQGTGA. CDR3 size: 17 residues. Trimming took off 5 bases at V and 0 bases at J, with 18 bases between the two ends. Here immunoSEQ multiplex PCR was the method, and the copy in TCRdb shows in-frame clones only, minus some. The profile covers fewer than 90,000 clones, with 85% to 90% appearing a single time and less than 0.85% taken by the ten largest. The chain recombines TRBV7-3 with TRBJ2-3; D is unclear. The source was CD4+ or CD8+ T cells sorted from blood, collected in a trial of the OX40 agonist ivuxolimab. The TCR originated in an adult with an advanced solid tumor such as melanoma, head and neck, liver or kidney cancer. Here the CDR3 reads CASSPNRVRGSTDTQYF. CDR3 nucleotides: TGTGCCAGCAGCCCAAATCGGGTCCGCGGAAGCACAGATACGCAGTATTTT.